The entry below describes one T cell receptor beta chain. The antigen remains undetermined. Treatment of the sample: oral pan-JAK inhibitor, 5-10 mg twice daily. Specimens obtained from alopecia areata patients comprised lesional scalp punch biopsies and peripheral blood. The germline CDR1 and CDR2 sequences are SGHRS and YFSETQ. The CDR3 runs to 13 residues. The V end lost 6 bases, the J end lost 9 bases, and 16 bases lay between the germline ends. The data originate from a study of CD8+ T cells in alopecia areata. General study findings and limits: Whether baseline CD8+ expansion is linked to response remains uncertain, given a single nonresponder. In lesional scalp, particularly from alopecia totalis/universalis, clonality was higher than in normal scalp.

Sequencing templates came from extracted RNA that was reverse transcribed into cDNA. Generated by immunoSEQ multiplex PCR, the TCRdb table keeps only in-frame clones and is missing some. The sample carries 200,000 or so clones, about 40% recorded once. The rearrangement uses TRBV5-1 and TRBJ2-1; weak D call: TRBD1 (6 bases). Sequenced material: CD4+ T cells sorted from blood, taken at approximately week 36, from a patient treated with tofacitinib. This clonotype originated in a human donor with alopecia areata. The CDR3 DNA reads TGCGCCAGCACGGGACAAAATCGGTTTGAGCAGTTCTTC. It translates to CASTGQNRFEQFF. The full variable domain, with the rest looked up from reference TRBV5-1 and TRBJ2-1, is KAGVTQTPRYLIKTRGQQVTLSCSPISGHRSVSWYQQTPGQGLQFLFEYFSETQRNKGNFPGRFSGRQFSNSRSEMNVSTLELGDSALYLCASTGQNRFEQFFGPGTRLTVL.